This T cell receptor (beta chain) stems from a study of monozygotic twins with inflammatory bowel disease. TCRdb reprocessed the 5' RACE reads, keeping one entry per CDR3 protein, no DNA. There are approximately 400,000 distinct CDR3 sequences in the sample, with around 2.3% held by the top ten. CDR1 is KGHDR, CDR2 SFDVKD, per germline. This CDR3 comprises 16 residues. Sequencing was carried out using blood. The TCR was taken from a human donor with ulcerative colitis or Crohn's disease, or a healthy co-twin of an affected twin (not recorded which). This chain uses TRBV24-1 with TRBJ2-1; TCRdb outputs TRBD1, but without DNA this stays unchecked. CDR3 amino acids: CATSDAGDSAYNEQFF.